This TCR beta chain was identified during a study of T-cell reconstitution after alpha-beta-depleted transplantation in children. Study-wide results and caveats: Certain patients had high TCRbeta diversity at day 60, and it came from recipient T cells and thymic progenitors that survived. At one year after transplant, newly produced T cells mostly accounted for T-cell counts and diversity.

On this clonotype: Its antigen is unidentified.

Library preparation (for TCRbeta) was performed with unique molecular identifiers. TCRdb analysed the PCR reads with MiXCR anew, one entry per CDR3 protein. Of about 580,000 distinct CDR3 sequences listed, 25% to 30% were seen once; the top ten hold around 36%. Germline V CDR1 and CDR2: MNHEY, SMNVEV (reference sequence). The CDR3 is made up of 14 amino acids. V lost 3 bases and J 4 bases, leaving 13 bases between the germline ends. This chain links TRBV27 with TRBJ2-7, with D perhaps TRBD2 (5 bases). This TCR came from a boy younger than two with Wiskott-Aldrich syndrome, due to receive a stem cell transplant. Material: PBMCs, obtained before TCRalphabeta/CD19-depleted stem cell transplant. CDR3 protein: CASSFVGVRYEQYF. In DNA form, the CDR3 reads TGTGCCAGCAGTTTTGTGGGAGTAAGGTACGAGCAGTACTTC.